Below, 21 T cell receptor beta chains from the same sample are listed, as sequenced in a study of T cell responses to AZD1222 COVID-19 vaccine. This table comes from immunoSEQ multiplex PCR, and its TCRdb copy is limited to in-frame clones, with some not included. The sample includes 78,000 or so clones, approximately 88% of them seen just once. Sequencing used peripheral blood, obtained on day 0 of AZD1222 vaccination. The receptors shown here come from an adult in good health.

The V call is TRBV4-2, the J call TRBJ2-1; a weak D match, TRBD2 (5 bases). Trimming removed 0 bases at V and 8 bases at J, with 11 bases between. Germline V gene lookup returns CDR1 LGHNA and CDR2 YNFKEQ. The length of the CDR3 is 14 residues. CDR3 loop: CASSQDLPGDEQFF. The DNA of the CDR3 is TGTGCCAGCAGCCAAGATCTGCCCGGGGATGAGCAGTTCTTC.

The chain is built from TRBV7-2 and TRBJ1-6; D gene unclear. The CDR3 is 14 residues long. CDR1 and CDR2 from the germline V gene are SGHTA and FQGNSA. The V and J ends lost 2 bases and 4 bases respectively, with 6 bases between them. Written as DNA, the CDR3 is TGTGCCAGCAGCTTAATACTATATAATTCACCCCTCCACTTT. Encoded protein: CASSLILYNSPLHF.

The CDR3 loop reads CASSSTGGLTYEQYF. The CDR3 nucleotides are TGTGCCAGCAGCTCTACAGGGGGCCTAACCTACGAGCAGTACTTC. V gene TRBV7-8 combines with J gene TRBJ2-7; 9 bases match TRBD1. The CDR3 runs 15 residues. Germline V gives CDR1 SGHVS, CDR2 FQNEAQ. V dropped 4 bases and J dropped 2; count of bases not matched to a gene: 6.

CDR3 DNA sequence: TGTGCCAGTAGTATCTCTTCGGGGGGCTGGGAGACCCAGTACTTC. Amino acids: CASSISSGGWETQYF. The chain has TRBV19 and TRBJ2-5; maybe TRBD2 (7 bases). V shed 3 bases and J shed 5 bases, with 16 bases lying between them. CDR3 length: 15 residues. Germline-derived CDR1 and CDR2 are LNHDA and SQIVND (reference sequence).

The chain combines TRBV5-4 with TRBJ2-1; 13 bases align to TRBD2. CDR1 is SGHNT and CDR2 is YYREEE in the germline V gene (reference sequence). V gave up 4 bases and J gave up 4 bases; unmatched junction bases: 2. The CDR3 totals 15 residues. Here the CDR3 DNA reads TGTGCCAGCAGCCCGGGACTAGCGGGGTACAATGAGCAGTTCTTC. Protein: CASSPGLAGYNEQFF. The whole variable domain, remainder taken from reference TRBV5-4 and TRBJ2-1, is ETGVTQSPTHLIKTRGQQVTLRCSSQSGHNTVSWYQQALGQGPQFIFQYYREEENGRGNFPPRFSGLQFPNYSSELNVNALELDDSALYLCASSPGLAGYNEQFFGPGTRLTVL.

The rearrangement uses TRBV7-3 and TRBJ2-3; perhaps TRBD2 as D (5 bases). V dropped 5 bases and J dropped 2 bases, with 11 bases sitting between them. The CDR3 length is 14 residues. Per germline, CDR1 SGHTA and CDR2 FQGTGA. Here the CDR3 DNA reads TGTGCCAGCAGCCCTAGCCGATACACAGATACGCAGTATTTT. Protein: CASSPSRYTDTQYF.

This chain connects TRBV13 to TRBJ1-2; D unclear. V dropped 4 bases and J dropped 0 bases, with 0 bases sitting between them. The CDR3 loop spans 11 amino acids. Germline CDR1 PRHDT, CDR2 FYEKMQ (reference sequence). The CDR3 is CASSSNYGYTF. CDR3 in DNA: TGTGCCAGCAGCTCTAACTATGGCTACACCTTC.

This chain links TRBV2 with TRBJ1-1, with D hard to call. The CDR3 has 14 residues. The germline gives CDR1 SNHLY, CDR2 FYNNEI. V lost 3 bases to trimming and J lost 4 bases, with 12 bases between them. CDR3: CASSDLGGGTEAFF. The CDR3 DNA is TGTGCCAGCAGTGATTTGGGAGGAGGCACTGAAGCTTTCTTT.

CDR3: CSGRDYTDTQYF. CDR3 DNA: TGCAGCGGACGGGATTACACAGATACGCAGTATTTT. The chain joins TRBV29-1 to TRBJ2-3; D is possibly TRBD2 (5 bases). There are 12 residues in the CDR3. V was clipped by 7 bases and J by 2 bases, with 10 bases between them. Per germline, CDR1 SQVTM and CDR2 ANQGSEA.

V usage is TRBV4-2 and J usage is TRBJ2-1; 7 bases match TRBD1. The CDR3 is made up of 18 amino acids. Unmatched junction bases numbered 8, after V lost 0 bases and J lost 0 bases. Germline V gene data show CDR1 as LGHNA and CDR2 as YNFKEQ. The CDR3 loop reads CASSQDRDSPSSYNEQFF. For the CDR3, the DNA is TGTGCCAGCAGCCAAGATCGGGACAGTCCTAGCTCCTACAATGAGCAGTTCTTC.

This chain connects TRBV20-1 to TRBJ2-1; 8 nucleotides align to TRBD2. Germline V gene lookup returns CDR1 DFQATT and CDR2 SNEGSKA (reference sequence). This CDR3 spans 11 amino acids. The CDR3 sequence: CRSGGHNEQFF. CDR3 in DNA: TGCAGGAGCGGGGGACACAATGAGCAGTTCTTC.

The chain joins TRBV6-5 to TRBJ1-1; a weak D match, TRBD1 (5 bases). The CDR3 has 16 amino acids. Trimming pared 0 bases from V and 5 bases from J, leaving 16 bases between. Germline V lookup: CDR1 MNHEY, CDR2 SVGAGI. In DNA, the CDR3 is TGTGCCAGCAGTTACTCGGGGCAGGGTCTTCGGACTGAAGCTTTCTTT. Its translation: CASSYSGQGLRTEAFF.

V is TRBV19 and J is TRBJ1-6, with D perhaps TRBD1 (5 bases). This CDR3 comprises 15 residues. V lost 5 bases and J lost 9, with 17 bases in between. CDR1 and CDR2 (germline): LNHDA, SQIVND (reference sequence). CDR3 region: CASSGAWGNSSPLHF. In DNA form, the CDR3 reads TGTGCCAGTAGTGGGGCGTGGGGCAATTCTTCACCCCTCCACTTT.

The chain couples TRBV13 to TRBJ2-7, with TRBD2 matching over 12 bases. This CDR3 has 15 amino acids. J gave up 0 bases and V 5 bases, and 2 bases lay outside the gene matches. The germline gives CDR1 PRHDT, CDR2 FYEKMQ (reference sequence). The CDR3 bases are TGTGCCAGCAGCCTGGGACTAGCGGGCTCCTACGAGCAGTACTTC. Translating it yields CASSLGLAGSYEQYF. Complete variable domain (other parts from reference TRBV13 and TRBJ2-7): AAGVIQSPRHLIKEKRETATLKCYPIPRHDTVYWYQQGPGQDPQFLISFYEKMQSDKGSIPDRFSAQQFSDYHSELNMSSLELGDSALYFCASSLGLAGSYEQYFGPGTRLTVT.

The chain carries TRBV6-2 or TRBV6-3 and TRBJ1-1, with 8 bases identical to TRBD1. Germline assignment: CDR1 MNHEY and CDR2 SVGEGT. CDR3 length: 13 residues. V trimming: 5 bases; J trimming: 11 bases; junction bases outside the gene matches: 10. The CDR3 region is CASSPRQGLPAFF. The CDR3, as DNA: TGTGCCAGCAGTCCACGACAGGGGCTCCCGGCTTTCTTT.

The table lists this clone with a count of one. This chain uses TRBV6-6 with TRBJ1-1; no reliable D call. V was cut by 0 bases and J by 7 bases, with 9 bases left in between. The CDR3 totals 13 residues. Germline values: CDR1 MNHNY, CDR2 SVGAGI (reference sequence). CDR3 sequence: CASSYSKGYEAFF. In nucleotides, the CDR3 is TGTGCCAGCAGTTACTCGAAAGGGTATGAAGCTTTCTTT.

The rearrangement joins TRBV27 to TRBJ1-2; D perhaps matches TRBD1 (6 bases). The CDR3 runs 18 residues. V was shortened by 3 bases and J by 3 bases, with 23 bases between the two germline ends. The germline V gene has CDR1 MNHEY and CDR2 SMNVEV (reference sequence). The CDR3 spells CASSLVGQGLGTDYGYTF. The DNA of the CDR3 is TGTGCCAGCAGTTTGGTTGGGCAGGGGTTGGGGACTGACTATGGCTACACCTTC.

The chain joins TRBV25-1 to TRBJ2-7; 9 nucleotides align to TRBD1. CDR3 length: 14 amino acids. The trim removed 1 base at V and 3 bases at J, leaving 1 base unmatched. The germline CDR1 and CDR2 sequences are MGHDK and SYGVNS. In DNA form, the CDR3 reads TGTGCCAGCAGTGAATGGGGACAGGGCTACGAGCAGTACTTC. It translates to CASSEWGQGYEQYF.

V is TRBV7-3 and J is TRBJ2-4, with D tentatively TRBD1 or TRBD2 (6 bases each). Germline V gene data show CDR1 as SGHTA and CDR2 as FQGTGA. The CDR3 runs to 13 residues. V was shortened by 2 bases and J by 8 bases, with 10 bases between the two germline ends. The CDR3 reads CASSLSGEDIQYF. DNA for the CDR3: TGTGCCAGCAGCTTATCAGGGGAGGACATTCAGTACTTC.

The chain links TRBV5-1 to TRBJ1-1; 8 nucleotides agree with TRBD1. J gave up 0 bases and V 5 bases, and 9 bases lay outside the gene matches. The length of the CDR3 is 16 residues. Germline-derived CDR1 and CDR2 are SGHRS and YFSETQ. In DNA, the CDR3 is TGCGCCAGCAGTTCAGGGGGCGGTCTTATGAACACTGAAGCTTTCTTT. The encoded protein is CASSSGGGLMNTEAFF.

This rearrangement joins TRBV3-1 (or the pseudogene TRBV3-2) to TRBJ2-7, with 9 positions matching TRBD1. This CDR3 has 16 residues. Per germline, CDR1 LGHDT and CDR2 YNNKEL (reference sequence). After removal of 6 bases from V and 4 bases from J, the junction contained 13 bases not matched to a gene. The CDR3 region is CASRQKLQGARYEQYF. In nucleotides, the CDR3 is TGTGCCAGCAGACAAAAATTACAGGGGGCTCGGTACGAGCAGTACTTC.